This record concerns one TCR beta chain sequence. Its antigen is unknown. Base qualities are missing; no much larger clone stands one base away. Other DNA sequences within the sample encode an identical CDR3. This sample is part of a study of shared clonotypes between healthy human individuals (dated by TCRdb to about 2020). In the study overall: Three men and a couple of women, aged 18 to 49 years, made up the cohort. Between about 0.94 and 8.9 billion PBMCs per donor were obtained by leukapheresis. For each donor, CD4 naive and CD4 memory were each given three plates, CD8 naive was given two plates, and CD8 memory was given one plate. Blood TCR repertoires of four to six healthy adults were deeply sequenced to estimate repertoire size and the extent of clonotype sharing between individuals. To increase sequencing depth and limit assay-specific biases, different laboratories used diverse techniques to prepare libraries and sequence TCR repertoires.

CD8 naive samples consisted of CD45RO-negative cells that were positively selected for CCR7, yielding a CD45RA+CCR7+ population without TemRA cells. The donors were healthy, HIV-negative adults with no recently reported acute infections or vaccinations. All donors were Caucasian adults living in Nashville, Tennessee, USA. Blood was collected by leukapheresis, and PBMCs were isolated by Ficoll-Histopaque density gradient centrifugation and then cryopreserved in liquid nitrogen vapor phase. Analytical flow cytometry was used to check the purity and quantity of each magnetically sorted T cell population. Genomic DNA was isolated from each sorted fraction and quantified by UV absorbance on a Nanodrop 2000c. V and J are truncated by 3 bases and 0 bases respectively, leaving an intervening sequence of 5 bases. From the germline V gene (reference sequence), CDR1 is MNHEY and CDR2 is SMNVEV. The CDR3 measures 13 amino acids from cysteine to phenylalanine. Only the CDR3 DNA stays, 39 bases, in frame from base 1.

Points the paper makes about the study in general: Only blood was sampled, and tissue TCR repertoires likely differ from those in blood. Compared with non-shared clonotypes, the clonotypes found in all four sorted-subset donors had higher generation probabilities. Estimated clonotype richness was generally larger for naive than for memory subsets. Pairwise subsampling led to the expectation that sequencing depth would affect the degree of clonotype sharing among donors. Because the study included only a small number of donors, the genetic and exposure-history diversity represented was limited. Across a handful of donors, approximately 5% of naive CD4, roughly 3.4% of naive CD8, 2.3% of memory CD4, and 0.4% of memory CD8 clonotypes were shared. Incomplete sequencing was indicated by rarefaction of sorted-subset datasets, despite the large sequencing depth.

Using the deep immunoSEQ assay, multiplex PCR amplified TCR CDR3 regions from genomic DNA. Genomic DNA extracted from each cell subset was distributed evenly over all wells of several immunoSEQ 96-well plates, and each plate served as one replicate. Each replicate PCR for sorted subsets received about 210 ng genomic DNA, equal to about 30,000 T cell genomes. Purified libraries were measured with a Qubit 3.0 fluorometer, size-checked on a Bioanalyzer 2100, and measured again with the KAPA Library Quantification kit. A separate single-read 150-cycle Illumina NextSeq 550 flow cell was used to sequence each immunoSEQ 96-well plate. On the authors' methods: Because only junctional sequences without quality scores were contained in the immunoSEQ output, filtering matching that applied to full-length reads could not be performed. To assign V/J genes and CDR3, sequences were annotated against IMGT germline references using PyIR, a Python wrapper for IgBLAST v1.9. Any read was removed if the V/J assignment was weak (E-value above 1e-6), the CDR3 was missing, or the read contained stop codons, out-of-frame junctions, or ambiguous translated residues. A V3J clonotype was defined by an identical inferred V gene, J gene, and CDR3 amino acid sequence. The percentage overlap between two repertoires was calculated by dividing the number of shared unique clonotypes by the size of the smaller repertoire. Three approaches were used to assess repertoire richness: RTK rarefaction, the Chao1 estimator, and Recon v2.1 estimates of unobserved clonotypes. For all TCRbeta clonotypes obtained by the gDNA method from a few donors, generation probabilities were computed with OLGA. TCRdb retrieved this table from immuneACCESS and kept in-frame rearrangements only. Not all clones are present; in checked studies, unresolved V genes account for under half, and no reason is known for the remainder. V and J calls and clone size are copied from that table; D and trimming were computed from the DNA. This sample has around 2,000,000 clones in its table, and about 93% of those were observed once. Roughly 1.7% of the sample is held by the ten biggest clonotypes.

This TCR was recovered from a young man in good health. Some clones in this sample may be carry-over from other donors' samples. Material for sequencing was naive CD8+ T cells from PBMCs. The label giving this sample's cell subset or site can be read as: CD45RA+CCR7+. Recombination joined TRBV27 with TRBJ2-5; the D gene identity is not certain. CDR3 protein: CASSLVYQETQYF. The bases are TGTGCCAGCAGTTTGGTGTACCAAGAGACCCAGTACTTC.